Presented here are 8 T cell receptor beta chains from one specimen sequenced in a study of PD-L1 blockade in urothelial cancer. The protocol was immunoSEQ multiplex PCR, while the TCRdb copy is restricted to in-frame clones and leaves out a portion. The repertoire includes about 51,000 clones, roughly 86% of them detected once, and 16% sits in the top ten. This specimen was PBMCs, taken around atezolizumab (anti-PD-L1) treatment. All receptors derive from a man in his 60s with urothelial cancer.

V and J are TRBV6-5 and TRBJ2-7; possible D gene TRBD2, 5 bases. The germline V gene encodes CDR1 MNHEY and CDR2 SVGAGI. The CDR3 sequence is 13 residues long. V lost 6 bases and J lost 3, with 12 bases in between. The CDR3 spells CASRKWESYEQYF. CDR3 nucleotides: TGTGCCAGCAGAAAGTGGGAGAGCTACGAGCAGTACTTC.

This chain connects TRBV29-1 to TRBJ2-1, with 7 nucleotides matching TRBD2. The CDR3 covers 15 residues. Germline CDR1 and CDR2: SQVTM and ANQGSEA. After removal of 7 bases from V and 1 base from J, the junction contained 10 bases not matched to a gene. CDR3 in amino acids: CSAPVAGASYNEQFF. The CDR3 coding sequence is TGCAGCGCCCCCGTCGCGGGAGCATCCTACAATGAGCAGTTCTTC.

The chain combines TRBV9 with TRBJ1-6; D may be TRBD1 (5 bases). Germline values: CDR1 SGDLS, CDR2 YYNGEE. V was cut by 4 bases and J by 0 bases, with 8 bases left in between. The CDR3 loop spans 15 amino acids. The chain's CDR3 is CASSPGRSYNSPLHF. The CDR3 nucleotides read TGTGCCAGCAGCCCAGGGCGCTCCTATAATTCACCCCTCCACTTT.

The CDR3 protein is CASSLGQGVTNEKLFF. In nucleotides, the CDR3 is TGCGCCAGCAGCCTCGGACAGGGTGTAACTAATGAAAAACTGTTTTTT. The V and J genes are TRBV5-1 and TRBJ1-4; TRBD1 agrees at 8 bases. V lost 4 bases and J lost 1; bases outside the gene matches: 6. The CDR3 is made up of 16 amino acids. From germline, CDR1 is SGHRS and CDR2 YFSETQ.

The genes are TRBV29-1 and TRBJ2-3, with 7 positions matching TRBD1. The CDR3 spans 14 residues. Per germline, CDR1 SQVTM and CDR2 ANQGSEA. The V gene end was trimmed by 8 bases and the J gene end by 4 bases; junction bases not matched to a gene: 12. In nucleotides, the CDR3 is TGCAGCACAATCGGGACAGAGGGTCCAGATACGCAGTATTTT. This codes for CSTIGTEGPDTQYF.

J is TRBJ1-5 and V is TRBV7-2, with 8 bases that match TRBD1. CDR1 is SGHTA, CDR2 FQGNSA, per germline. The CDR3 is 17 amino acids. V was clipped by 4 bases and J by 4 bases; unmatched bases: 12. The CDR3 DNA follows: TGTGCCAGCAGCTCCCAGGGGGCGGTGTTATCGAATCAGCCCCAGCATTTT. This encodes CASSSQGAVLSNQPQHF.

CDR3: CASSLAGRGGRETQYF. The CDR3, as DNA: TGTGCCAGCAGCTTGGCAGGGCGGGGGGGCCGAGAGACCCAGTACTTC. This rearrangement joins TRBV7-6 to TRBJ2-5; 9 nucleotides agree with TRBD2. The V and J ends lost 3 bases and 4 bases, in that order; junction bases with no gene match: 9. This CDR3 is 16 amino acids long. Germline CDR1 reads SGHVS; CDR2 reads FNYEAQ.

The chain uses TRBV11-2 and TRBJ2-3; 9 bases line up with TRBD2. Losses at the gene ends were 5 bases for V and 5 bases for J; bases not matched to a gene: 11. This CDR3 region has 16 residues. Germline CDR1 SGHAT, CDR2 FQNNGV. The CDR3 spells CASSPRGSGSRDTQYF. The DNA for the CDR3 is TGTGCCAGCAGCCCCCGGGGTAGCGGGAGTAGAGATACGCAGTATTTT.